This entry lists 22 T cell receptor beta chains sequenced from one sample in a study of Graves' ophthalmopathy and Graves' hyperthyroidism. TCR beta CDR3 amplification used RNA transcripts. Amplification began with first-round RT-PCR using HTBI primers, then second-round multiplex PCR was performed. Via MiXCR, TCRdb re-called the multiplex PCR reads, giving one row per CDR3 protein. In the table there are about 370,000 distinct CDR3 sequences, about a sixth of which are singletons. The sequencing input was peripheral blood. The receptors originated from an adult woman with stable Graves' hyperthyroidism.

This clonotype has just a few counts. The rearrangement links TRBV19 to TRBJ1-5; D is unclear. The CDR3 runs 16 residues. Germline values: CDR1 LNHDA, CDR2 SQIVND (reference sequence). Trimming shortened V by 5 bases and J by 2 bases, and 16 bases separated the two germline ends. The CDR3 loop reads CASSHRTPDGNQPQHF. In nucleotides, the CDR3 is TGTGCCAGTAGTCACCGAACTCCGGACGGCAATCAGCCCCAGCATTTT.

V and J are TRBV6-5 and TRBJ1-1; no clear D gene. The V and J ends lost 4 bases and 6 bases respectively, with 15 bases between them. The CDR3 has 14 residues. The V gene's germline CDR1 is MNHEY and CDR2 SVGAGI. The CDR3 sequence: CASSLDVNLPEAFF. The CDR3 DNA reads TGTGCCAGCAGTTTGGACGTTAATTTACCTGAAGCTTTCTTT.

This clonotype was detected many times. V is TRBV20-1 and J is TRBJ1-1, with D perhaps matching TRBD1 (6 bases). CDR3 length: 16 amino acids. The germline CDR1 and CDR2 sequences are DFQATT and SNEGSKA (reference sequence). V lost 5 bases to trimming and J lost 6 bases, with 25 bases between them. CDR3 DNA: TGCAGTGCTGTAGGGGGGACTTATTACACTGGGGCTGAAGCTTTCTTT. As protein: CSAVGGTYYTGAEAFF.

This clonotype was detected ten times or more. The genes are TRBV28 and TRBJ2-7; D call uncertain. The CDR3 is made up of 12 amino acids. CDR1 and CDR2 (germline): MDHEN, SYDVKM. Trimming cost V 7 bases and J 0 bases, with 7 bases left between them. CDR3 sequence (DNA): TGTGCCAGCAATAAGTACTCCTACGAGCAGTACTTC. Protein sequence: CASNKYSYEQYF.

V usage is TRBV6-5 and J usage is TRBJ1-5; D uncertain. The V gene's germline CDR1 is MNHEY and CDR2 SVGAGI. The CDR3 is made up of 14 amino acids. V was pared by 6 bases and J by 6 bases, with 15 bases between. The CDR3 spells CASSLDGVAQPQHF. CDR3 in DNA: TGTGCCAGCAGCTTAGATGGGGTGGCTCAGCCCCAGCATTTT.

This chain connects TRBV7-8 to TRBJ2-2, with D perhaps TRBD2 (7 bases). The CDR3 loop spans 16 amino acids. The V gene's germline CDR1 is SGHVS and CDR2 FQNEAQ. With 1 base removed from V and 3 bases from J, the gap between germline ends came to 12 bases. The CDR3 loop reads CASSLVGRGHTGELFF. The CDR3 DNA is TGTGCCAGCAGCTTAGTGGGGCGGGGGCACACCGGGGAGCTGTTTTTT.

At least ten counts were recorded for this clonotype. This rearrangement joins TRBV5-1 to TRBJ1-2; no firm D call. V lost 4 bases to trimming and J lost 3 bases, with 13 bases between them. Germline CDR1 SGHRS, CDR2 YFSETQ. This CDR3 comprises 14 residues. The CDR3 is CASSTTDGYYGYTF. For the CDR3, the DNA is TGCGCCAGCAGCACCACGGACGGTTACTATGGCTACACCTTC.

The CDR3 region is CASSPIGGKDSPLHF. The CDR3 DNA sequence: TGTGCCAGCTCACCCATCGGGGGAAAAGATTCACCCCTCCACTTT. V and J are TRBV18 and TRBJ1-6; D is perhaps TRBD1 (5 bases). Germline loops: CDR1 KGHSH, CDR2 LQKENI. This CDR3 is 15 amino acids long. The germline V and J ends were trimmed by 3 bases and 8 bases, with 14 bases remaining between them.

This clonotype was seen at least ten times. V and J are TRBV2 and TRBJ1-1; D call uncertain. V lost 4 bases to trimming and J lost 1 base, with 16 bases between them. Germline CDR1 SNHLY, CDR2 FYNNEI. The CDR3 runs 16 residues. The CDR3 loop is CASSGLIDPPNTEAFF. The CDR3 DNA follows: TGTGCCAGCAGTGGCTTAATCGACCCACCGAACACTGAAGCTTTCTTT.

This clonotype came up many times. This chain links TRBV2 with TRBJ1-6; D is unclear. CDR1 and CDR2 (germline): SNHLY, FYNNEI. The ends were cut back, 2 bases at V and 7 bases at J, with 12 bases in the middle. CDR3 size: 15 residues. The CDR3 DNA is TGTGCCAGCAGTGAAATGGGCCAGGAGAATTCACCCCTCCACTTT. This gives the protein CASSEMGQENSPLHF.

This clonotype appeared many times. The CDR3: CASSGRLAGEQFF. DNA for the CDR3: TGTGCCAGCAGCGGACGACTAGCAGGAGAGCAGTTCTTC. The chain recombines TRBV11-2 with TRBJ2-1; TRBD2 matches at 7 bases. Germline V gene lookup returns CDR1 SGHAT and CDR2 FQNNGV. J was trimmed by 10 bases and V by 5 bases; bases with no gene match: 8. This CDR3 spans 13 amino acids. Full variable domain (missing parts from reference TRBV11-2 and TRBJ2-1): EAGVAQSPRYKIIEKRQSVAFWCNPISGHATLYWYQQILGQGPKLLIQFQNNGVVDDSQLPKDRFSAERLKGVDSTLKIQPAKLEDSAVYLCASSGRLAGEQFFGPGTRLTVL.

This clonotype was recorded many times. The rearrangement links TRBV30 to TRBJ2-7; D might be TRBD2 (6 bases). The CDR3 sequence is 16 residues long. Trimming cost V 2 bases and J 2 bases, with 19 bases left between them. CDR1 and CDR2 (germline): GTSNPN, SVGIG (reference sequence). CDR3 protein: CAWSLPGSGYTYEQYF. CDR3 coding DNA: TGTGCCTGGAGTCTACCTGGTAGCGGCTATACCTACGAGCAGTACTTC.

Turning to this clonotype: This may be a read error, as it is one base from a much larger clone. The rearrangement joins TRBV6-1 to TRBJ2-6, with D uncertain. From germline, CDR1 is MNHNS and CDR2 SASEGT. CDR3 length: 13 residues. CDR3 loop: CSSSPTGANVLTF. The DNA for the CDR3 is TGTTCCAGCAGTCCCACTGGGGCCAACGTCCTGACTTTC.

In its sample, this clonotype was seen many times. The V call is TRBV29-1, the J call TRBJ2-5; D ambiguous. The V gene lost 7 bases and the J gene lost 0 bases, with 12 bases spanning the gap. The germline V gene encodes CDR1 SQVTM and CDR2 ANQGSEA. This CDR3 comprises 13 residues. The CDR3 DNA sequence: TGCAGCGGGGCCCCAACGTACCAAGAGACCCAGTACTTC. Protein product: CSGAPTYQETQYF.

The gene calls are TRBV28 and TRBJ2-2; a weak D match, TRBD1 (6 bases). Trimming cost V 3 bases and J 4 bases, with 9 bases left between them. Germline V CDR1 and CDR2: MDHEN, SYDVKM. The CDR3 length is 14 residues. The CDR3 spells CASSFRGFTGELFF. The CDR3 region has the DNA TGTGCCAGCAGTTTCAGGGGATTCACCGGGGAGCTGTTTTTT.

The chain uses TRBV12-3 or TRBV12-4 and TRBJ1-5; D call uncertain. V shed 1 base and J shed 1 base, with 5 bases lying between them. The CDR3 consists of 14 residues. The CDR3 here is CASSLETSNQPQHF. In DNA form, the CDR3 reads TGTGCCAGCAGTTTAGAAACAAGCAATCAGCCCCAGCATTTT.

This clonotype was recorded once. This sequence joins TRBV15 and TRBJ1-5; D may be TRBD1 (5 bases). The CDR3 extends over 12 amino acids. The V and J ends lost 4 bases and 11 bases respectively, with 12 bases between them. Germline V gene lookup returns CDR1 LNHNV and CDR2 YYDKDF (reference sequence). CDR3 amino acids: CATSITGGAQHF. In DNA form, the CDR3 reads TGTGCCACCAGCATTACCGGGGGAGCCCAGCATTTT.

This clonotype was detected only once. The V call is TRBV30, the J call TRBJ2-5; the D is unclear. Germline V gene data show CDR1 as GTSNPN and CDR2 as SVGIG (reference sequence). V gave up 4 bases and J gave up 6 bases, with 12 bases separating them. The CDR3 loop spans 12 amino acids. The CDR3: CAWNHEVKTQYF. CDR3 DNA: TGTGCCTGGAACCACGAGGTGAAGACCCAGTACTTC.

In this sample, this clonotype turned up many times. CDR3 protein: CAISESYGSYEQYF. The DNA for the CDR3 is TGTGCCATCAGTGAGTCGTACGGGTCCTACGAGCAGTACTTC. The chain has TRBV10-3 and TRBJ2-7; unclear D gene. CDR1 and CDR2 (germline): ENHRY, SYGVKD. Trimming pared 0 bases from V and 1 base from J, leaving 7 bases between. The CDR3 spans 14 residues.

This clonotype was seen at least ten times. This sequence joins TRBV19 and TRBJ2-7, with D possibly being TRBD1 (6 bases). This CDR3 has 14 amino acids. Per the germline V gene, CDR1 is LNHDA and CDR2 is SQIVND (reference sequence). The V and J ends lost 4 bases and 3 bases respectively, with 13 bases between them. The CDR3 here is CASSTGTKHYEQYF. In DNA form, the CDR3 reads TGTGCCAGTAGTACCGGGACAAAGCACTACGAGCAGTACTTC.

This clonotype was counted many times. The chain is built from TRBV30 and TRBJ2-7; D unresolved. The CDR3 runs to 16 residues. Per the germline V gene, CDR1 is GTSNPN and CDR2 is SVGIG (reference sequence). V dropped 2 bases and J dropped 0 bases, with 17 bases sitting between them. In DNA form, the CDR3 reads TGTGCCTGGAGTCAACAGACAATCAGAATCTCCTACGAGCAGTACTTC. The encoded protein is CAWSQQTIRISYEQYF.

This clonotype was picked up many times. The chain has TRBV11-2 and TRBJ1-2; no definite D call. Germline assignment: CDR1 SGHAT and CDR2 FQNNGV. CDR3 length: 12 residues. Trimming removed 5 bases from V and 4 bases from J, with 8 bases in between. CDR3 sequence reads: CASSTGPYGYTF. The CDR3 bases are TGTGCCAGCAGCACCGGACCCTATGGCTACACCTTC.